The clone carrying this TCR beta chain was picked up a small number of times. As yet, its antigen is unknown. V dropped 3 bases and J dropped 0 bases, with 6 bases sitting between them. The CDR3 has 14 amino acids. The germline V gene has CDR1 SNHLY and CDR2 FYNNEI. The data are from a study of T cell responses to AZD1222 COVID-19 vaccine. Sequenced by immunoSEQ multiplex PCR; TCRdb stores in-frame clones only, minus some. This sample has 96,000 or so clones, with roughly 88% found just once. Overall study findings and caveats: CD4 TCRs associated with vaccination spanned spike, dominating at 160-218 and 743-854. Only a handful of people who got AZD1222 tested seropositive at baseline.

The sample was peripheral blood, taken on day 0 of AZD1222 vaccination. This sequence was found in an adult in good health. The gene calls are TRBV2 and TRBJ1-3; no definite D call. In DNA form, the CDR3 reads TGTGCCAGCAGTGAGCCGCGCTCTGGAAACACCATATATTTT. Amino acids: CASSEPRSGNTIYF.